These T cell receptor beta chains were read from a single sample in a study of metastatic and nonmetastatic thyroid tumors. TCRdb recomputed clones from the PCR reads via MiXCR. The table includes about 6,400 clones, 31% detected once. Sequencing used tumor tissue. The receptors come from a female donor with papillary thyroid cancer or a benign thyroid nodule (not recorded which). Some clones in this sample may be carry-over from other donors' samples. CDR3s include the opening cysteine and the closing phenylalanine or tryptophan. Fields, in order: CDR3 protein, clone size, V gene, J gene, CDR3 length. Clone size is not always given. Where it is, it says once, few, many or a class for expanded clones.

CASSDSSGNTGELFF,NA,TRBV6-4,TRBJ2-2,15
CASSDGTQSYEQYF,NA,TRBV6-4,TRBJ2-7,14
CSARLGLAATSYNEQFF,medium-sized,TRBV29-1,TRBJ2-1,17
CASSLGNSYEQYF,few,TRBV12-3/TRBV12-4,TRBJ2-7,13
CASSSSGAPNYGYTF,few,TRBV28,TRBJ1-2,15
CASSFRTSGSKKQYF,many,TRBV28,TRBJ2-7,15
CASSRQPELNTGELFF,NA,TRBV7-3,TRBJ2-2,16
CASSQVWGAFSETQYF,many,TRBV4-1,TRBJ2-5,16
CSVDGVSGANVLTF,many,TRBV29-1,TRBJ2-6,14
CASIPGLAVGLADTQYF,NA,TRBV11-2,TRBJ2-3,17
CASSLEVSGGRDTQYF,once,TRBV5-1,TRBJ2-3,16
CASSGQGQGTGELFF,NA,TRBV2,TRBJ2-2,15
CASSLRDYYEQYF,medium-sized,TRBV7-2,TRBJ2-7,13
CASSLGTGYNEQFF,NA,TRBV5-5,TRBJ2-1,14
CATNALGSTNQPQHF,NA,TRBV28,TRBJ1-5,15
CASSPWTGRTYNEQFF,medium-sized,TRBV9,TRBJ2-1,16
CASSPQGAFTASYEQYF,NA,TRBV11-2,TRBJ2-7,17
CASSYAGAGAGKYGYTF,few,TRBV6-5,TRBJ1-2,17
CSASPLAGAESCNEQFF,NA,TRBV20-1,TRBJ2-1,17
CASSEMAQPSPLHF,few,TRBV6-1,TRBJ1-6,14
CACTRTGGADTQYF,NA,TRBV30,TRBJ2-3,14
CASSLVAGGAEQYF,medium-sized,TRBV7-2,TRBJ2-7,14
CASKGLAGIHEQFF,NA,TRBV19,TRBJ2-1,14
CAWRATGTGGTEAFF,NA,TRBV30,TRBJ1-1,15
CASSEYSPWEQYF,large,TRBV2,TRBJ2-7,13
CSGSGGLGLEKLFF,few,TRBV20-1,TRBJ1-4,14